The next 29 T cell receptor beta chains were all read from a single sample in a study of post-analysis software for immune sequencing data. General study points: TRBV5-6, TRBV5-1 and TRBV20-1 belonged to a set of a few TRBV segments that were more frequent in patients than controls.

No antigen has been assigned to these receptors. Every TCR beta cDNA library bore unique molecular identifiers. From the PCR reads, TCRdb called clonotypes with MiXCR, one entry per CDR3 protein. This repertoire shows 600,000 to 750,000 distinct CDR3 sequences, 59% found once; its top ten account for around 10%. The specimen was blood. The receptors come from a girl aged 2-10 years with multiple sclerosis.

About this clonotype itself: Germline is not matched at one junction end, which may reflect a read error. The chain employs TRBV5-1 and TRBJ2-3; D is unresolved. Germline V gives CDR1 SGHRS, CDR2 YFSETQ. This CDR3 spans 15 amino acids. CDR3 loop: CASSLASASTDTQYF. The CDR3 nucleotides are TGTGCCAGCAGCTTAGCTTCGGCTAGCACAGATACGCAGTATTTT.

The chain joins TRBV7-9 to TRBJ1-2, with D uncertain. This CDR3 has 12 residues. CDR1 and CDR2 (germline): SEHNR, FQNEAQ (reference sequence). Between the trimmed V and J ends, which lost 2 bases and 6 bases, there was a span of 7 bases. As DNA, the CDR3 is TGTGCCAGCAGCTTATTCGTAGATGGCTACACCTTC. This codes for CASSLFVDGYTF.

This clonotype was observed a handful of times. This chain uses TRBV6-2 or TRBV6-3 with TRBJ2-5; 7 bases are shared with TRBD2. Losses at the gene ends were 2 bases for V and 2 bases for J; bases not matched to a gene: 8. The CDR3 covers 16 residues. The germline gives CDR1 MNHEY, CDR2 SVGEGT. The CDR3 nucleotides are TGTGCCAGCAGTTACAGGCTAGCGGAGCTTCAAGAGACCCAGTACTTC. This translates into CASSYRLAELQETQYF.

This chain connects TRBV18 to TRBJ1-4; perhaps TRBD1 as D (6 bases). The CDR3 has 14 residues. Germline loops: CDR1 KGHSH, CDR2 LQKENI. The V end lost 6 bases, the J end lost 1 base, and 9 bases lay between the germline ends. The CDR3 DNA sequence: TGTGCCAGCTCCCGGGGGCGAACTAATGAAAAACTGTTTTTT. Its protein product is CASSRGRTNEKLFF.

This chain joins TRBV5-1 and TRBJ2-3, with D unclear. The length of the CDR3 is 17 residues. Deletions cut 3 bases from V and 2 bases from J, with 19 bases between. CDR1 and CDR2 (germline): SGHRS, YFSETQ. CDR3 loop: CASSSLMFLKVTDTQYF. For the CDR3, the DNA is TGCGCCAGCAGCTCCTTAATGTTTCTCAAGGTCACAGATACGCAGTATTTT.

This clonotype was recorded a few times. The chain is built from TRBV6-2 or TRBV6-3 and TRBJ2-5, with D perhaps matching TRBD1 (5 bases). V was cut by 10 bases and J by 7 bases, with 19 bases left in between. Germline V gives CDR1 MNHEY, CDR2 SVGEGT. The CDR3 is made up of 13 amino acids. CDR3 sequence: CAITGTAVGTQYF. DNA of the CDR3: TGTGCCATCACAGGCACGGCGGTGGGGACCCAGTACTTC.

The chain has TRBV6-1 and TRBJ2-7, with D perhaps matching TRBD1 (6 bases). Germline V lookup: CDR1 MNHNS, CDR2 SASEGT. V lost 5 bases to trimming and J lost 6 bases, with 11 bases between them. The CDR3 covers 12 residues. CDR3 sequence (DNA): TGTGCCAGCAGTACCTCAGGGGTCGAGCAGTACTTC. This codes for CASSTSGVEQYF.

This chain uses TRBV20-1 with TRBJ2-1, with D unresolved. CDR3 length: 15 residues. V was pared by 0 bases and J by 2 bases, with 11 bases between. Germline V gene sequence: CDR1 DFQATT, CDR2 SNEGSKA (reference sequence). CDR3 coding DNA: TGCAGTGCTAGAGATCAGTATAGAACCTACAATGAGCAGTTCTTC. It specifies CSARDQYRTYNEQFF.

The chain combines TRBV27 with TRBJ2-1, with D hard to call. The CDR3 covers 17 residues. Trimming took off 3 bases at V and 3 bases at J, with 18 bases between the two ends. The germline V gene encodes CDR1 MNHEY and CDR2 SMNVEV (reference sequence). DNA for the CDR3: TGTGCCAGCAGTTTTGACCCCTTGAGCGAGAACTACAATGAGCAGTTCTTC. Amino acids: CASSFDPLSENYNEQFF.

The chain carries TRBV6-6 and TRBJ2-3; D gene uncertain. The V gene lost 5 bases and the J gene lost 1 base, with 13 bases spanning the gap. Germline V lookup: CDR1 MNHNY, CDR2 SVGAGI (reference sequence). This CDR3 is built from 15 residues. DNA for the CDR3: TGTGCCAGCAGTGACCTAGGTGTCGGCACAGATACGCAGTATTTT. This sequence encodes CASSDLGVGTDTQYF.

V is TRBV29-1 and J is TRBJ2-1; possibly TRBD2 for D (7 bases). Trimming took off 6 bases at V and 8 bases at J, with 14 bases between the two ends. Germline V CDR1 and CDR2: SQVTM, ANQGSEA. The CDR3 sequence is 12 residues long. In nucleotides, the CDR3 is TGCAGCGTCGCCCGGGGGGCAGATGAGCAGTTCTTC. Protein: CSVARGADEQFF.

J is TRBJ2-1 and V is TRBV14, with TRBD1 matching over 9 bases. Losses at the gene ends were 1 base for V and 10 bases for J; bases not matched to a gene: 8. The V gene's germline CDR1 is SGHDN and CDR2 FVKESK. CDR3 size: 15 residues. CDR3 bases: TGTGCCAGCAGCCAAGGACGGACAGGGGACTACGAGCAGTTCTTC. It yields the protein CASSQGRTGDYEQFF.

The chain employs TRBV12-3 or TRBV12-4 and TRBJ1-2; D is unclear. Trimming took off 5 bases at V and 4 bases at J, with 14 bases between the two ends. This CDR3 is 14 amino acids long. Here the CDR3 reads CASSRFVSFYGYTF. Written as DNA, the CDR3 is TGTGCCAGCAGTCGATTCGTCTCCTTCTATGGCTACACCTTC.

The rearrangement links TRBV5-1 to TRBJ2-3; 8 nucleotides match TRBD2. Germline lookup yields CDR1 SGHRS and CDR2 YFSETQ. The CDR3 sequence is 17 residues long. V was pared by 2 bases and J by 3 bases, with 11 bases of the junction left unmatched. In nucleotides, the CDR3 is TGCGCCAGCAGCTTTGGACTAGCCCCAAGCACGACAGATACGCAGTATTTT. This encodes CASSFGLAPSTTDTQYF.

The J gene is TRBJ1-1, the V gene TRBV28, with D possibly matching TRBD1 (6 bases). Trimming cost V 10 bases and J 2 bases, with 11 bases left between them. The germline V gene has CDR1 MDHEN and CDR2 SYDVKM. The CDR3 is 12 residues long. The CDR3 spells CATGQSNTEAFF. CDR3 sequence (DNA): TGTGCCACCGGACAGTCAAACACTGAAGCTTTCTTT. Based on the CDR3 plus reference TRBV28 and TRBJ1-1, the full variable domain is DVKVTQSSRYLVKRTGEKVFLECVQDMDHENMFWYRQDPGLGLRLIYFSYDVKMKEKGDIPEGYSVSREKKERFSLILESASTNQTSMYLCATGQSNTEAFFGQGTRLTVV.

The J gene is TRBJ1-2, the V gene TRBV20-1, with D tentatively TRBD1 (5 bases). This CDR3 comprises 14 residues. The V gene lost 4 bases and the J gene lost 0 bases, with 12 bases spanning the gap. From germline, CDR1 is DFQATT and CDR2 SNEGSKA (reference sequence). Here the CDR3 DNA reads TGCAGTGCTATAAACCAGGGAACTAACTATGGCTACACCTTC. It codes for CSAINQGTNYGYTF.

This chain connects TRBV6-5 to TRBJ2-5; 7 nucleotides match TRBD2. Germline values: CDR1 MNHEY, CDR2 SVGAGI. The CDR3 has 14 amino acids. V was pared by 2 bases and J by 3 bases, with 3 bases of the junction left unmatched. Here the CDR3 DNA reads TGTGCCAGCAGTTACGGGAGCGGGAAAGAGACCCAGTACTTC. Its protein product is CASSYGSGKETQYF.

This clonotype was seen a single time. This sequence joins TRBV15 and TRBJ1-5; D gene uncertain. CDR1 LNHNV and CDR2 YYDKDF come from the germline V gene (reference sequence). The V end lost 8 bases, the J end lost 0 bases, and 11 bases lay between the germline ends. CDR3 length equals 14 residues. The CDR3 sequence is CATCRGGSNQPQHF. The CDR3 region has the DNA TGTGCCACCTGTCGGGGAGGTAGCAATCAGCCCCAGCATTTT. The whole variable domain, filled in from reference TRBV15 and TRBJ1-5, reads DAMVIQNPRYQVTQFGKPVTLSCSQTLNHNVMYWYQQKSSQAPKLLFHYYDKDFNNEADTPDNFQSRRPNTSFCFLDIRSPGLGDTAMYLCATCRGGSNQPQHFGDGTRLSIL.

The rearrangement links TRBV5-4 to TRBJ1-2, with 8 bases fitting TRBD1. CDR3 length equals 15 residues. In germline, CDR1 is SGHNT, CDR2 YYREEE (reference sequence). V lost 4 bases, J lost 8 bases, and 13 bases stayed unmatched. The CDR3 reads CASSPRTGNSSGYTF. Here the CDR3 DNA reads TGTGCCAGCAGCCCCCGGACAGGGAATTCCTCGGGCTACACCTTC.

J is TRBJ2-1 and V is TRBV5-1, with TRBD2 matching 8 bases. The trim removed 0 bases at V and 4 bases at J, leaving 6 bases unmatched. Germline V gene sequence: CDR1 SGHRS, CDR2 YFSETQ. The CDR3 consists of 16 residues. CDR3 DNA: TGCGCCAGCAGCTTGGCCGGGGGGGGCTTATACAATGAGCAGTTCTTC. Its protein is CASSLAGGGLYNEQFF.

The chain employs TRBV20-1 and TRBJ2-5; D is ambiguous. V was cut by 4 bases and J by 5 bases, with 11 bases left in between. The length of the CDR3 is 12 residues. Germline CDR1 reads DFQATT; CDR2 reads SNEGSKA (reference sequence). CDR3: CSATIPAETQYF. Here the CDR3 DNA reads TGCAGTGCTACTATCCCGGCCGAGACCCAGTACTTC.

About this clonotype itself: The junction differs from germline at one of its ends, possibly a read error. V is TRBV6-5 and J is TRBJ2-6, with D perhaps matching TRBD1 or TRBD2 (5 bases each). Germline CDR1 and CDR2: MNHEY and SVGAGI. The CDR3 is 17 residues long. As DNA, the CDR3 is TGTGCCAGCAGCTACGGGGACGCCCCCTCTGGGGCCAACGTCCTGATTTTC. Its translation is CASSYGDAPSGANVLIF.

This clonotype was recorded a few times. The chain combines TRBV12-3 or TRBV12-4 with TRBJ2-7; weak D call: TRBD2 (5 bases). The CDR3 sequence is 13 residues long. Trimming took 9 bases from V and 6 from J, leaving 18 bases between them. This CDR3 is CASSSNGLIEQYF. The CDR3 DNA sequence: TGTGCCAGTAGCTCGAATGGACTCATCGAGCAGTACTTC.

This clonotype was seen once. CDR3: CASSLIGQPQHF. DNA for the CDR3: TGTGCCAGCAGCTTAATCGGGCAGCCCCAGCATTTT. The gene calls are TRBV7-9 and TRBJ1-5; unclear D gene. The V end was cut by 2 bases, the J end by 7 bases, with 6 bases between. The CDR3 is 12 residues long. The germline V gene has CDR1 SEHNR and CDR2 FQNEAQ (reference sequence).

The J gene is TRBJ1-2, the V gene TRBV5-5; D is undetermined. V was shortened by 4 bases and J by 8 bases, with 15 bases between the two germline ends. In germline, CDR1 is SGHKS, CDR2 YYEKEE (reference sequence). This CDR3 comprises 13 residues. CDR3 sequence: CASSLPYTTGYTF. The CDR3 nucleotides are TGTGCCAGCAGCCTTCCTTATACGACGGGCTACACCTTC.

The V and J genes are TRBV20-1 and TRBJ2-7; possibly TRBD2 for D (5 bases). The CDR3 extends over 13 amino acids. The germline V gene has CDR1 DFQATT and CDR2 SNEGSKA (reference sequence). The DNA for the CDR3 is TGCAGCCTTAGCGCGGACCACTCCTACGAGCAGTACTTC. It codes for CSLSADHSYEQYF.

This chain links TRBV7-2 with TRBJ2-5; 9 nucleotides match TRBD1. The CDR3 covers 14 residues. The germline V gene has CDR1 SGHTA and CDR2 FQGNSA. The V gene end was trimmed by 4 bases and the J gene end by 5 bases; junction bases not matched to a gene: 5. CDR3 nucleotides: TGTGCCAGCAGCTCCGACAGGGGGGGCGAGACCCAGTACTTC. Translating it yields CASSSDRGGETQYF.

This clonotype was detected only a few times. This chain uses TRBV28 with TRBJ2-7, with 13 positions matching TRBD2. Germline trimming cut 5 bases from V and 6 bases from J; bases unmatched to any gene: 4. Germline assignment: CDR1 MDHEN and CDR2 SYDVKM. CDR3 length equals 14 residues. As DNA, the CDR3 is TGTGCCAGCAGTGTGGGACTAGCGGGAACCGAGCAGTACTTC. Protein sequence: CASSVGLAGTEQYF.

Worth noting for this clonotype: A much larger clone differs by one base, so this may be a read error. The V gene is TRBV12-3 or TRBV12-4, the J gene TRBJ2-3, with 10 nucleotides matching TRBD2. The CDR3 consists of 16 residues. CDR3 amino acids: CASRPSTAGGTDAQYF. DNA of the CDR3: TGTGCCAGCAGGCCCTCTACAGCGGGGGGGACAGATGCGCAGTATTTT.